This T cell receptor (beta chain) was recovered during a study of blood T cell repertoires in COVID-19. Overall study context: Whether acute or convalescent, the COVID-19 samples came from the United States, Italy and Spain. The cDNA or gDNA used as material had been derived from T cells, B-cell-depleted T cells, or PBMCs.

Per the study methods: Estimation of nucleated cell counts was performed using reference gene primer amplification. Here immunoSEQ multiplex PCR was the method, and the copy in TCRdb shows in-frame clones only, minus some. That table is the source of V, J and clone size, and D and trimming were worked out from the DNA. The sample records some 12,000 clones, nearly 95% being singletons. The germline V and J ends were trimmed by 0 bases and 3 bases, with 14 bases remaining between them. CDR1 is SEHNR, CDR2 FQNEAQ, per germline (reference sequence). The CDR3 is made up of 16 amino acids. The chain recombines TRBV7-9 with TRBJ1-2, with D uncertain. Material: peripheral blood. This sequence originates from a woman between 65 and 79 years old with active COVID-19. This CDR3 is CASSLASIGKDYGYTF. The DNA of the CDR3 is TGTGCCAGCAGCTTAGCCTCGATCGGGAAGGACTATGGCTACACCTTC. Supplemented by reference TRBV7-9 and TRBJ1-2, the full variable domain reads DTGVSQNPRHKITKRGQNVTFRCDPISEHNRLYWYRQTLGQGPEFLTYFQNEAQLEKSRLLSDRFSAERPKGSFSTLEIQRTEQGDSAMYLCASSLASIGKDYGYTFGSGTRLTVV.